This section outlines one TCR beta chain sequence together with its context. What it binds is not known. A sample-barcoded 5' primer and a J-beta primer mix were used in a second PCR of roughly 6 to 11 cycles. Carrying 12 random nucleotides, a template-switch adaptor labeled each individual cDNA molecule. TCRdb ran MiXCR on the 5' RACE reads and lists one entry per CDR3 protein. The sample records 920,000 or so distinct CDR3 sequences, more than 35% being singletons. CDR3 size: 13 residues. Trimming removed 2 bases from V and 4 bases from J, with 6 bases in between. The data belong to a study of blood T cells in healthy people across ages. Study-wide points: With age, beta diversity per million T cells declined roughly linearly, significantly by 30 to 40. Estimated diversity, derived from one million T cells, was regarded as an underestimate.

Sequenced sample: blood. The chain recombines TRBV12-3 or TRBV12-4 with TRBJ2-1, with D unclear. This clonotype was sampled from a woman aged 55-70 years in good health. The CDR3 DNA is TGTGCCAGCAGTTTAAGCCAATACAATGAGCAGTTCTTC. This gives the protein CASSLSQYNEQFF.